This TCR beta chain came from a study of T cells in Graves' hyperthyroidism and ophthalmopathy. Overall study results and limits: A model built on 13 V-J features separated ophthalmopathy from stable hyperthyroidism.

As for this clonotype: Its antigen is as yet unknown.

Used for diagnoses were clinical symptoms, serum thyroxine and TRAb, thyroid ultrasound and orbital computed tomography. Isolation of PBMCs was performed on 8 to 10 ml fresh peripheral blood. It was RNA transcripts that yielded the amplified TCR beta CDR3 regions. First-round RT-PCR of the TCR CDR3 relied on the HTBI primer set. TCRdb recomputed calls from the multiplex PCR reads with MiXCR, one row per CDR3 protein. The repertoire holds approximately 640,000 distinct CDR3 sequences, with 17% as singletons. V gave up 6 bases and J gave up 8 bases; unmatched junction bases: 10. The germline V gene has CDR1 SGHDN and CDR2 FVKESK. The CDR3 has 15 residues.

Sequences were obtained from blood. The clonotype originates from a man between 50 and 59 years old with Graves' hyperthyroidism. The chain uses TRBV14 and TRBJ1-4, with TRBD1 identical over 9 bases. The CDR3 region is CASSRYRGLREKLFF. CDR3 in DNA: TGTGCCAGCAGTCGATACAGGGGGCTACGGGAAAAACTGTTTTTT.